The next 23 T cell receptor beta chains were all read from a single sample in a study of radiotherapy plus CTLA-4 blockade in lung cancer. The protocol was immunoSEQ multiplex PCR, while the TCRdb copy is restricted to in-frame clones and leaves out a portion. Altogether some 73,000 clones are present, roughly 74% being singletons, with the ten largest covering roughly 9.8%. The material was peripheral blood, obtained from a patient treated with radiotherapy plus ipilimumab. Source of these receptors: a human donor with non-small cell lung cancer whose response to radiotherapy plus ipilimumab could not be evaluated.

The CDR3 here is CASSGPRTSGGPSTDTQYF. Here the CDR3 DNA reads TGTGCCAGCAGTGGCCCCCGGACTAGCGGGGGGCCTAGCACAGATACGCAGTATTTT. The rearrangement uses TRBV28 and TRBJ2-3; 14 nucleotides match TRBD2. The CDR3 runs to 19 residues. Trimming took 5 bases from V and 0 from J; bases not matched to a gene: 10. Germline values: CDR1 MDHEN, CDR2 SYDVKM.

The chain has TRBV11-3 and TRBJ2-6; 15 bases match TRBD2. CDR1 is SGHNT and CDR2 is YENEEA in the germline V gene. Trimming took 4 bases from V and 0 from J; bases not matched to a gene: 7. This CDR3 comprises 20 residues. The CDR3 spells CASSSGLAGGNDSGANVLTF. CDR3 DNA: TGTGCCAGCAGCTCCGGACTAGCGGGAGGGAACGACTCTGGGGCCAACGTCCTGACTTTC.

This chain connects TRBV19 to TRBJ1-5, with TRBD1 matching 8 bases. Per germline, CDR1 LNHDA and CDR2 SQIVND (reference sequence). The CDR3 sequence is 15 residues long. J gave up 6 bases and V 3 bases, and 7 bases lay outside the gene matches. Here the CDR3 DNA reads TGTGCCAGTAGTATCAGCCAGGGGGCGGGTCAGCCCCAGCATTTT. Its protein product is CASSISQGAGQPQHF. The variable domain in full, completed from reference TRBV19 and TRBJ1-5, reads DGGITQSPKYLFRKEGQNVTLSCEQNLNHDAMYWYRQDPGQGLRLIYYSQIVNDFQKGDIAEGYSVSREKKESFPLTVTSAQKNPTAFYLCASSISQGAGQPQHFGDGTRLSIL.

The CDR3 region is CASSSYSSYEQYF. CDR3 DNA sequence: TGTGCCAGCAGCTCCTACTCCTCCTACGAGCAGTACTTC. The chain couples TRBV7-6 to TRBJ2-7; no reliable D call. Trimming shortened V by 4 bases and J by 0 bases, and 7 bases separated the two germline ends. CDR1 and CDR2 from the germline V gene are SGHVS and FNYEAQ. The CDR3 length is 13 residues.

This chain uses TRBV30 with TRBJ1-1, with 7 bases matching TRBD1. Germline CDR1 is GTSNPN and CDR2 is SVGIG (reference sequence). The CDR3 contains 10 residues. Trimming removed 2 bases from V and 10 bases from J; junction bases left unmatched: 1. This CDR3 is CAWSSGGAFF. The DNA for the CDR3 is TGTGCCTGGAGTTCAGGGGGAGCTTTCTTT.

This clone was seen only a few times. The V call is TRBV11-2, the J call TRBJ2-2, with D unresolved. This CDR3 contains 14 residues. V gave up 5 bases and J gave up 2 bases, with 9 bases separating them. Per the germline V gene, CDR1 is SGHAT and CDR2 is FQNNGV. CDR3 amino acids: CASSETRNTGELFF. The CDR3 nucleotides read TGTGCCAGCAGCGAAACAAGAAACACCGGGGAGCTGTTTTTT.

V is TRBV4-3 and J is TRBJ1-5, with 8 bases fitting TRBD1. The CDR3 loop spans 16 amino acids. From germline, CDR1 is LGHNA and CDR2 YSLEER. V gave up 0 bases and J gave up 0 bases; unmatched junction bases: 1. The CDR3 protein is CASSQETGDSNQPQHF. CDR3 sequence (DNA): TGCGCCAGCAGCCAAGAGACAGGGGATAGCAATCAGCCCCAGCATTTT.

This chain uses TRBV6-6 with TRBJ1-1; the D is unclear. V lost 5 bases, J lost 1 base, and 5 bases lay in between. The germline CDR1 and CDR2 sequences are MNHNY and SVGAGI (reference sequence). CDR3 length: 12 residues. The CDR3 region is CASSQKNTEAFF. The CDR3 DNA reads as TGTGCCAGCAGTCAGAAGAACACTGAAGCTTTCTTT.

In its sample, this clone was seen once. This chain's CDR3 is CASSLAHLAGVYEQYF. CDR3 sequence (DNA): TGTGCCAGCAGCTTAGCCCACCTAGCGGGAGTTTACGAGCAGTACTTC. This chain links TRBV7-2 with TRBJ2-7; the match to TRBD2 covers 10 bases. This CDR3 region has 16 residues. From germline, CDR1 is SGHTA and CDR2 FQGNSA. Trimming removed 0 bases from V and 4 bases from J; junction bases left unmatched: 6.

The CDR3 nucleotides read TGCGCCAGCAGCCAAGATTGGGGGACAGGGAACATCTATGGCTACACCTTC. It specifies CASSQDWGTGNIYGYTF. The chain is built from TRBV4-1 and TRBJ1-2, with TRBD1 matching over 9 bases. Per the germline V gene, CDR1 is MGHRA and CDR2 is YSYEKL. CDR3 length equals 17 residues. The junction had 9 bases not matched to a gene; V was cut back by 0 bases and J by 4 bases.

This chain uses TRBV28 with TRBJ1-5, with D possibly TRBD1 on 5 matching bases. This CDR3 region has 15 residues. The V end was cut by 5 bases, the J end by 0 bases, with 11 bases between. CDR1 is MDHEN and CDR2 is SYDVKM in the germline V gene. The CDR3 DNA sequence: TGTGCCAGCAGTGAGGGAGGGGTTAGCAATCAGCCCCAGCATTTT. Amino acids: CASSEGGVSNQPQHF.

The gene calls are TRBV7-3 and TRBJ2-7, with 9 bases aligning to TRBD2. The V gene's germline CDR1 is SGHTA and CDR2 FQGTGA. V lost 3 bases to trimming and J lost 2 bases; unmatched junction nucleotides: 2. The CDR3 loop spans 14 amino acids. CDR3 loop: CASSLGGRAYEQYF. The CDR3 coding sequence is TGTGCCAGCAGCTTGGGCGGGAGGGCCTACGAGCAGTACTTC.

This chain links TRBV18 with TRBJ2-5; 7 bases agree with TRBD1. The J call may be faulty, since TRBJ2-7 better matches the DNA end. CDR1 and CDR2 (germline): KGHSH, LQKENI. The CDR3 totals 14 residues. CDR3 sequence reads: CASSPHEGAVEQYF. The CDR3 DNA reads as TGTGCCAGCTCACCACATGAGGGGGCAGTCGAGCAGTACTTC.

A single count supports this clone. The V gene is TRBV20-1, the J gene TRBJ2-7, with TRBD2 as a possible D gene (5 bases). Per germline, CDR1 DFQATT and CDR2 SNEGSKA (reference sequence). The CDR3 length is 10 residues. The CDR3 coding sequence is TGCAGGGGTGGGAGTATTGTTGAGTACTTC. Translation: CRGGSIVEYF.

The CDR3: CASSGSATGTEYEQYF. DNA for the CDR3: TGTGCCAGCAGTGGAAGCGCAACCGGGACTGAATACGAGCAGTACTTC. This chain joins TRBV6-1 and TRBJ2-7, with D perhaps TRBD2 (6 bases). Germline values: CDR1 MNHNS, CDR2 SASEGT. This CDR3 comprises 16 residues. Deletions cut 4 bases from V and 4 bases from J, with 20 bases between.

V usage is TRBV5-7 and J usage is TRBJ2-3; D is possibly TRBD2 (6 bases). TRBV5-7 is classed as an ORF, of uncertain function. This CDR3 contains 17 residues. Trimming took off 1 base at V and 8 bases at J, with 23 bases between the two ends. CDR3 nucleotides: TGTGCCAGCAGCTTGTGTTGGAATAGCGGCCCTACGTGTACGCAGTATTTT. Its translation: CASSLCWNSGPTCTQYF.

CDR3 sequence (DNA): TGTGCCAGCAGCTTCGGACTAGCGGGAGGCGAAGAGACCCAGTACTTC. Residues: CASSFGLAGGEETQYF. The chain uses TRBV11-3 and TRBJ2-5; 14 positions agree with TRBD2. There are 16 residues in the CDR3. Unmatched junction bases numbered 3, after V lost 3 bases and J lost 3 bases. From germline, CDR1 is SGHNT and CDR2 YENEEA.

This chain links TRBV5-1 with TRBJ1-2, with no clear D. Germline V lookup: CDR1 SGHRS, CDR2 YFSETQ. The CDR3 spans 14 residues. Trimming removed 0 bases from V and 7 bases from J, with 13 bases in between. The CDR3 sequence is CASSLAFGNSGYTF. As DNA, the CDR3 is TGCGCCAGCAGCTTGGCCTTCGGGAACAGTGGCTACACCTTC. The full variable domain, rest sourced from reference TRBV5-1 and TRBJ1-2, is KAGVTQTPRYLIKTRGQQVTLSCSPISGHRSVSWYQQTPGQGLQFLFEYFSETQRNKGNFPGRFSGRQFSNSRSEMNVSTLELGDSALYLCASSLAFGNSGYTFGSGTRLTVV.

The chain couples TRBV27 to TRBJ2-5; weak D call: TRBD2 (5 bases). V lost 5 bases, J lost 11 bases, and 12 bases lay in between. Germline V gene sequence: CDR1 MNHEY, CDR2 SMNVEV (reference sequence). This CDR3 comprises 11 residues. CDR3 residues: CASSEGWEQYF. The CDR3 DNA follows: TGTGCCAGCAGTGAGGGTTGGGAGCAGTACTTC.

This clone was seen more than once but under ten times. The rearrangement links TRBV2 to TRBJ2-7, with 7 bases lining up with TRBD2. The V segment lost 7 bases and the J segment 7 bases; nucleotides outside the gene matches: 13. The germline CDR1 and CDR2 sequences are SNHLY and FYNNEI. There are 14 residues in the CDR3. Here the CDR3 reads CASKFGGSIEEQYF. CDR3 nucleotide sequence: TGTGCCAGCAAGTTCGGCGGGAGTATAGAAGAGCAGTACTTC.

The gene calls are TRBV30 and TRBJ1-2; unclear D gene. The V end lost 2 bases, the J end lost 4 bases, and 11 bases lay between the germline ends. The CDR3 has 13 residues. The germline V gene encodes CDR1 GTSNPN and CDR2 SVGIG (reference sequence). CDR3 DNA sequence: TGTGCCTGGAGTCCCTCATGGGCCTATGGCTACACCTTC. It codes for CAWSPSWAYGYTF.

The CDR3 loop reads CASSLGQGTDGYTF. CDR3 nucleotide sequence: TGTGCCAGCAGCCTCGGACAGGGTACAGATGGCTACACCTTC. The chain combines TRBV7-9 with TRBJ1-2; TRBD1 matches at 8 bases. CDR3 length equals 14 residues. The J segment lost 6 bases and the V segment lost 5 bases, leaving 8 bases of the junction unmatched. The germline CDR1 and CDR2 sequences are SEHNR and FQNEAQ (reference sequence).

The chain carries TRBV2 and TRBJ2-7; 7 bases agree with TRBD1. The germline CDR1 and CDR2 sequences are SNHLY and FYNNEI. Losses at the gene ends were 10 bases for V and 5 bases for J; bases not matched to a gene: 11. This CDR3 has 13 residues. DNA of the CDR3: TGTGCCACCCGTAGGGGGCCGAGTGACGAGCAGTACTTC. Its protein product is CATRRGPSDEQYF.